The 4 T cell receptor beta chains reported below all come from one sample, sequenced in a study of cytomegalovirus exposure and HLA in healthy donors. Primers for the PCR totalled 60 Vbeta and 13 Jbeta. Assay: immunoSEQ multiplex PCR; the TCRdb copy retains only in-frame clones and omits some. The sample carries around 96,000 clones, about 80% recorded once. The sequencing sample was made of PBMCs. The receptors originated from a man aged 30-40 years in good health and CMV-seropositive.

The chain has TRBV27 and TRBJ2-5; 9 bases match TRBD1. CDR3 size: 14 residues. V shed 6 bases, J shed 5 bases, and the junction held 7 bases outside the gene matches. Per the germline V gene, CDR1 is MNHEY and CDR2 is SMNVEV (reference sequence). The CDR3 DNA reads TGTGCCAGCAGCCACAGGGGGCGAGGTGAGACCCAGTACTTC. Its protein is CASSHRGRGETQYF.

The J gene is TRBJ2-2, the V gene TRBV18; possibly TRBD2 for D (5 bases). The ends were cut back, 3 bases at V and 2 bases at J, with 7 bases in the middle. The CDR3 length is 14 residues. CDR1 is KGHSH and CDR2 is LQKENI in the germline V gene. This CDR3 reads CASSPGINTGELFF. The CDR3 DNA reads as TGTGCCAGCTCACCCGGGATTAACACCGGGGAGCTGTTTTTT.

In its sample, this clone was seen a few times. The gene calls are TRBV5-4 and TRBJ1-2, with D perhaps matching TRBD1 (6 bases). This CDR3 comprises 14 residues. Trimming took off 5 bases at V and 4 bases at J, with 15 bases between the two ends. Germline V gene lookup returns CDR1 SGHNT and CDR2 YYREEE (reference sequence). The CDR3 spells CASRQDRTGYGYTF. The CDR3 DNA follows: TGTGCCAGCAGACAGGACAGAACGGGCTATGGCTACACCTTC.

This chain links TRBV28 with TRBJ2-3, with 7 bases that match TRBD2. V lost 6 bases to trimming and J lost 1 base; unmatched junction nucleotides: 10. CDR1 and CDR2 from the germline V gene are MDHEN and SYDVKM. The CDR3 is made up of 16 amino acids. For the CDR3, the DNA is TGTGCCAGCAGCTCCTCGATAGCGGGTGGCACAGATACGCAGTATTTT. This gives the protein CASSSSIAGGTDTQYF.